This is a list of T cell receptor beta chains from one sample in a study of shared T cell receptors in the human thymus. Produced via immunoSEQ multiplex PCR; TCRdb's table is partial and in-frame only. This table has under 700,000 clones, 75% to 80% appearing once. The same data also went into a second study, on human thymus T cells.

Sequencing was performed on thymocytes. The receptors shown here come from a boy younger than two with a congenital heart defect. The CDR3 runs from the conserved cysteine through the conserved F or W. D genes are given only for firm matches. Some rows mark clone size as missing; the rest say once, few, many or name a class of expanded clone.

TRBV4-3	TRBJ1-4	.	.	CASSQGPGVKEKLFF	TGCGCCAGCAGCCAAGGCCCGGGGGTAAAGGAAAAACTGTTTTTT
TRBV19	TRBJ1-5	.	.	CASTAGNQPQHF	TGTGCCAGTACGGCGGGCAATCAGCCCCAGCATTTT
TRBV7-9	TRBJ2-7	.	TRBD2	CATGGASGLSSYEQYF	TGTGCCACCGGTGGGGCTAGCGGGTTGAGCTCCTACGAGCAGTACTTC
TRBV6-5	TRBJ1-3	.	TRBD1	CASSYSREGAGNTIYF	TGTGCCAGCAGTTACTCCCGGGAGGGGGCCGGAAACACCATATATTTT
TRBV19	TRBJ2-7	.	.	CASNSLWGPSYEQYF	TGTGCCAGTAATTCCCTCTGGGGGCCCTCCTACGAGCAGTACTTC
TRBV21-1	TRBJ2-1	.	.	CASPGGGTYNEQFF	TGTGCCAGCCCTGGAGGAGGTACGTACAATGAGCAGTTCTTC
TRBV30	TRBJ2-1	.	.	CAWSRTRYPEQFF	TGTGCCTGGAGCCGTACTAGGTACCCTGAGCAGTTCTTC
TRBV19	TRBJ2-5	.	.	CASSIGLALGETQYF	TGTGCCAGTAGTATTGGGCTAGCCCTCGGAGAGACCCAGTACTTC
TRBV27	TRBJ2-1	.	TRBD2	CASSPLPLAGSYNEQFF	TGTGCCAGCAGCCCCCTCCCCCTAGCGGGCTCCTACAATGAGCAGTTCTTC
TRBV6-5	TRBJ1-1	.	TRBD1	CASSTPRGLAFF	TGTGCCAGCAGTACGCCCAGGGGGTTGGCTTTCTTT
TRBV7-2	TRBJ1-5	.	TRBD1	CASSPRDRGINQPQHF	TGTGCCAGCAGCCCCCGGGACAGGGGTATCAATCAGCCCCAGCATTTT
TRBV29-1	TRBJ2-3	.	TRBD2	CSVIPRTSGADTQYF	TGCAGCGTGATTCCCCGGACTAGCGGTGCAGATACGCAGTATTTT
TRBV15	TRBJ2-1	.	TRBD2	CATSRGWRTSGNNEQFF	TGTGCCACCAGCAGAGGTTGGAGGACTAGCGGTAACAATGAGCAGTTCTTC
TRBV7-2	TRBJ1-2	.	TRBD1	CASSLERTGSYGYTF	TGTGCCAGCAGCTTAGAGAGGACAGGGAGCTATGGCTACACCTTC
TRBV5-1	TRBJ1-2	.	TRBD1	CASSLEGQANYGYTF	TGCGCCAGCAGCTTGGAGGGACAGGCTAACTATGGCTACACCTTC
TRBV6-4	TRBJ2-1	.	.	CASSDSRGPDSYNEQFF	TGTGCCAGCAGTGACTCGAGAGGGCCCGACTCCTACAATGAGCAGTTCTTC
TRBV19	TRBJ2-4	once	TRBD2	CASSMPQAGAGPVKNIQYF	TGTGCCAGTAGTATGCCCCAAGCGGGAGCAGGGCCTGTGAAAAACATTCAGTACTTC
TRBV4-2	TRBJ2-4	.	TRBD2	CASSLRLAGPGGKNIQYF	TGTGCCAGCAGCCTCAGACTAGCGGGTCCAGGGGGCAAAAACATTCAGTACTTC
TRBV5-6	TRBJ2-7	.	TRBD2	CASSSAGTSCHEQYF	TGTGCCAGCAGCTCCGCCGGGACTAGTTGCCACGAGCAGTACTTC
TRBV9	TRBJ2-5	.	TRBD2	CASSVGLAGGKETQYF	TGTGCCAGCAGCGTGGGACTAGCGGGAGGGAAAGAGACCCAGTACTTC
TRBV19	TRBJ2-7	.	TRBD2	CASSIRLAGSYEQYF	TGTGCCAGTAGTATACGGCTAGCGGGCTCCTACGAGCAGTACTTC
TRBV30	TRBJ1-5	.	.	CAWSPSLGADSNQPQHF	TGTGCCTGGAGCCCCAGCCTGGGGGCGGATAGCAATCAGCCCCAGCATTTT
TRBV4-1	TRBJ1-2	.	TRBD1	CASLDRGLGYTF	TGCGCCAGCCTGGACAGGGGATTAGGCTACACCTTC
TRBV27	TRBJ2-3	few	TRBD2	CASSLTSATDTQYF	TGTGCCAGCAGTTTAACTAGCGCCACAGATACGCAGTATTTT
TRBV27	TRBJ1-5	.	TRBD1	CASSPKSTGTGKICQPQHF	TGTGCCAGCAGCCCCAAATCCACCGGGACAGGGAAGATATGCCAGCCCCAGCATTTT
TRBV9	TRBJ1-3	.	.	CASSVEYWRSSGNTIYF	TGTGCCAGCAGCGTAGAGTATTGGAGGAGCTCTGGAAACACCATATATTTT
TRBV27	TRBJ1-2	.	TRBD1	CASREDRVHGYTF	TGTGCCAGCAGGGAGGACAGGGTCCATGGCTACACCTTC
TRBV21-1	TRBJ2-7	few	.	CASSFRTSFHEQYF	TGTGCCAGCAGCTTCCGGACTAGCTTCCACGAGCAGTACTTC
TRBV28	TRBJ1-2	.	.	CASSTMFGGPDGYTF	TGTGCCAGCAGCACCATGTTCGGGGGGCCGGATGGCTACACCTTC
TRBV27	TRBJ2-5	.	TRBD2	CASSPRGGSQETQYF	TGTGCCAGCAGTCCTCGGGGAGGGAGTCAAGAGACCCAGTACTTC
TRBV19	TRBJ2-2	.	TRBD1	CASSPLDRVGTGELFF	TGTGCCAGTAGTCCGTTGGACAGGGTAGGCACCGGGGAGCTGTTTTTT
TRBV11-2	TRBJ2-6	.	.	CASRETPVSGANVLTF	TGTGCCAGCCGCGAGACACCCGTCTCTGGGGCCAACGTCCTGACTTTC
TRBV7-8	TRBJ1-2	.	TRBD1	CASSLQPPPTGGMGYTF	TGTGCCAGCAGCTTACAGCCCCCCCCCACAGGGGGCATGGGCTACACCTTC
TRBV4-2	TRBJ2-7	.	.	CASSQDLEGRVYEQYF	TGTGCCAGCAGCCAAGATCTTGAAGGGCGGGTTTACGAGCAGTACTTC
TRBV5-1	TRBJ2-7	.	TRBD2	CASSLAGTSGPCVYEQYF	TGCGCCAGCAGCCTGGCCGGGACTAGCGGTCCTTGTGTTTACGAGCAGTACTTC
TRBV18	TRBJ2-7	.	TRBD1	CASSPGQGSYEQYF	TGTGCCAGCTCACCAGGACAGGGGTCCTACGAGCAGTACTTC
TRBV4-1	TRBJ2-1	.	TRBD2	CASSQNSGGPYNEQFF	TGCGCCAGCAGCCAAAATAGCGGGGGCCCCTACAATGAGCAGTTCTTC
TRBV28	TRBJ2-3	.	.	CASSPEGPAHTQYF	TGTGCCAGCAGCCCCGAGGGCCCGGCGCATACGCAGTATTTT
TRBV19	TRBJ2-3	.	.	CASSWAYTDTQYF	TGTGCCAGTTCATGGGCCTACACAGATACGCAGTATTTT
TRBV19	TRBJ2-7	few	TRBD1	CASSVRTGVEQYF	TGTGCCAGTAGTGTAAGGACAGGGGTCGAGCAGTACTTC
TRBV27	TRBJ2-1	.	TRBD1	CASSLSKRTGGTYYYNEQFF	TGTGCCAGCAGTTTATCGAAGAGGACAGGGGGAACCTACTACTACAATGAGCAGTTCTTC